This T cell receptor (beta chain) is from a study of blood T cell repertoires in COVID-19. Generated by immunoSEQ multiplex PCR, the TCRdb table keeps only in-frame clones and is missing some. The table lists a few hundred thousand clones, under 90% of them singletons, with 0.94% in the top ten. The CDR3 spans 14 residues. CDR1 and CDR2 (germline): SGHTA, FQGNSA. Trimming cost V 6 bases and J 6 bases; bases outside gene matches: 5. Sequencing was done on a sample of peripheral blood. The sequence was obtained from a middle-aged woman who had recovered from COVID-19. The chain is built from TRBV7-2 and TRBJ2-1; 10 bases agree with TRBD2. The chain's CDR3 is CASSQSGRANEQFF. The CDR3 region has the DNA TGTGCCAGCAGTCAAAGCGGGAGGGCCAATGAGCAGTTCTTC.